This TCR beta chain was found in a study of T cell changes during pregnancy in multiple sclerosis. Assay: immunoSEQ multiplex PCR; the TCRdb copy retains only in-frame clones and omits some. This sample yields fewer than 85,000 clones, of which about 91% are seen a single time; about 1.9% belongs to the top ten. The CDR3 is 10 amino acids. Trimming pared 3 bases from V and 8 bases from J, leaving 5 bases between. Per germline, CDR1 SQVTM and CDR2 ANQGSEA. The rearrangement links TRBV29-1 to TRBJ2-1, with D perhaps TRBD1 (5 bases). Specimen: peripheral blood, collected before pregnancy. The clonotype was recovered from a female donor with multiple sclerosis, enrolled in a pregnancy study. CDR3 in DNA: TGCAGCGTTGACAGGGATGAGCAGTTCTTC. Amino acids: CSVDRDEQFF.